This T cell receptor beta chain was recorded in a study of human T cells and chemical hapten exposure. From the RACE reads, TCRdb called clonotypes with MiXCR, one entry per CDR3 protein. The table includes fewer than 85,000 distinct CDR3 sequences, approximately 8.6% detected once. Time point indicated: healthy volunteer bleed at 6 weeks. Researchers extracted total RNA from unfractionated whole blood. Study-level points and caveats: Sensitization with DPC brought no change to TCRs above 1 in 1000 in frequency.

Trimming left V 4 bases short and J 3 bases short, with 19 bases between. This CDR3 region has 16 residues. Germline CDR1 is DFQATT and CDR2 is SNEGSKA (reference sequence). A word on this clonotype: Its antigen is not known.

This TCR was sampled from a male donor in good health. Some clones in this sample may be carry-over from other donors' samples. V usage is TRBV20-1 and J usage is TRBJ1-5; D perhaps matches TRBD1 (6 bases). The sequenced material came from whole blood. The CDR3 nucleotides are TGCAGTGCTACCTTTACAGGGCGTACGGTCAATCAGCCCCAGCATTTT. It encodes CSATFTGRTVNQPQHF.